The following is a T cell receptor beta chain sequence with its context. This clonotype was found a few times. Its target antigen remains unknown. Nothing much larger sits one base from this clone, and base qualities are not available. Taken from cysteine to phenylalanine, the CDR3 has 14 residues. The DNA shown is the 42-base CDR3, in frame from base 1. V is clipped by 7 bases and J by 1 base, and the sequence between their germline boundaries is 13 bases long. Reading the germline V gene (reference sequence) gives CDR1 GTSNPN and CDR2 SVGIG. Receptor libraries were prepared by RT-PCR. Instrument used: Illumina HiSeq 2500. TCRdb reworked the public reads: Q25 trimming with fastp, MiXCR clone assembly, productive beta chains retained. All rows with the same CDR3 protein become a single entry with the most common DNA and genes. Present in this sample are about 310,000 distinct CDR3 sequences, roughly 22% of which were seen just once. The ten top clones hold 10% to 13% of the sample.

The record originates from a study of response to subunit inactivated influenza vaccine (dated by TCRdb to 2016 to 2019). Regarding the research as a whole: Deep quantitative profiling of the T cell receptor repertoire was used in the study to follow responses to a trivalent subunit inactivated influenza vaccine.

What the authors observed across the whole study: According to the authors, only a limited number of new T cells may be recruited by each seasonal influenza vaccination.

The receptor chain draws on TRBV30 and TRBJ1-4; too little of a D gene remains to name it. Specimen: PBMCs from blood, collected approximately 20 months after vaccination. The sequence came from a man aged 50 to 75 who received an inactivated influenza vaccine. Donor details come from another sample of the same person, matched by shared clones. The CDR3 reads CASGPSVTNEKLFF. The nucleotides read TGTGCCTCCGGACCGTCGGTAACTAATGAAAAACTGTTTTTT.